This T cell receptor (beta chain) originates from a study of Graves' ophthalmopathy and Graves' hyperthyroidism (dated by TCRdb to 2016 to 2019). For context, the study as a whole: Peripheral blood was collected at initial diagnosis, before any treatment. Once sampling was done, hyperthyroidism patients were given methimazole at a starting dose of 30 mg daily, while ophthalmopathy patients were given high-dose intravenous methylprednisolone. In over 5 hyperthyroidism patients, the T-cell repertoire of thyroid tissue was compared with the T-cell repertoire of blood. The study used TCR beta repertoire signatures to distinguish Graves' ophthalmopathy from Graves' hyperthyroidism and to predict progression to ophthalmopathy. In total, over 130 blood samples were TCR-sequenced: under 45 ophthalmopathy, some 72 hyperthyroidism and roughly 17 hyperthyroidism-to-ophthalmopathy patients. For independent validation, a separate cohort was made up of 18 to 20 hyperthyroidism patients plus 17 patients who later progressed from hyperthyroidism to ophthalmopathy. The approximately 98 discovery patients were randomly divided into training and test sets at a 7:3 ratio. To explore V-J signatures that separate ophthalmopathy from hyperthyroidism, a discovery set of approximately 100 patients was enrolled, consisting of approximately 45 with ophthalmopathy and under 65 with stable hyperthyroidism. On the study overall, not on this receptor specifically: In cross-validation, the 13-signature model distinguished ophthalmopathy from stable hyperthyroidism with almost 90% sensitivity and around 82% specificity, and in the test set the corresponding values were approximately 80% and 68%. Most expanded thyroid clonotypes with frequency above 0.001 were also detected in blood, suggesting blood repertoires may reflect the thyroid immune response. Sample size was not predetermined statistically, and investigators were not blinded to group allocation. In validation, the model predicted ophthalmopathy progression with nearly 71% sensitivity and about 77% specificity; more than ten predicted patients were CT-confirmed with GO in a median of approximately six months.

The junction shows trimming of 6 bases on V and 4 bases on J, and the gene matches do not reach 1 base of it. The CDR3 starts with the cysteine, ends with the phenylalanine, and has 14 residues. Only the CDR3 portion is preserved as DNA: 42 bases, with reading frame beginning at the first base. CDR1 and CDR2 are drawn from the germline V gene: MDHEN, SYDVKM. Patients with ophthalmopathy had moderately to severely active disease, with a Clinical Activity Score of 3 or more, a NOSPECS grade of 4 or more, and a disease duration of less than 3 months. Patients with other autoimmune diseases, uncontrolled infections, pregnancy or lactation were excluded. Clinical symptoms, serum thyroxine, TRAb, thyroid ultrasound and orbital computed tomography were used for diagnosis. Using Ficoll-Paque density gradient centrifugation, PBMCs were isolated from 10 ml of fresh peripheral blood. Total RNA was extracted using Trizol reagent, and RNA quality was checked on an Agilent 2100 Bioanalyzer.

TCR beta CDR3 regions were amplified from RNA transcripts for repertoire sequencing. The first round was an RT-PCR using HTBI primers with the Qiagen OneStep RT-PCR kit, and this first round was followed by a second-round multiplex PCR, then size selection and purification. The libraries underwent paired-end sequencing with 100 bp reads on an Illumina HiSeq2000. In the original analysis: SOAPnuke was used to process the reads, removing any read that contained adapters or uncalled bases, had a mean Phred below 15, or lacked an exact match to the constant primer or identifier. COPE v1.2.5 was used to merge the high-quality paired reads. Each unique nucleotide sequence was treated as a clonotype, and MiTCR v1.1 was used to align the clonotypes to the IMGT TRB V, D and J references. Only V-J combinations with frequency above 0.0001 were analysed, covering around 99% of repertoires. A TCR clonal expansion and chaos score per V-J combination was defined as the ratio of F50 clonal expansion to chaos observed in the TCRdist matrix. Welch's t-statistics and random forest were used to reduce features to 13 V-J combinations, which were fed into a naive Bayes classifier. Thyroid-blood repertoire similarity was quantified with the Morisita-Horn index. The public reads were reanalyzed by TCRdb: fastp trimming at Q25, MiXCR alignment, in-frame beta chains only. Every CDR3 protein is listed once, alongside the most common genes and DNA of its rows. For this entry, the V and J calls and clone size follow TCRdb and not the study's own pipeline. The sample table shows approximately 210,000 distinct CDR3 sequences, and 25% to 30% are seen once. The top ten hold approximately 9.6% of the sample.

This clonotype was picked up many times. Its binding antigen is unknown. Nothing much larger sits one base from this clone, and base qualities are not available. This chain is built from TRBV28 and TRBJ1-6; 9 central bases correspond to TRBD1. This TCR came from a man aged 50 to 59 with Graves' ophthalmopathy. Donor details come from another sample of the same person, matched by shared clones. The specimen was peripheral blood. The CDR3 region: CASRDRGYNSPLHF. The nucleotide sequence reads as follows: TGTGCCAGCAGGGACAGGGGATATAATTCACCCCTCCACTTT.